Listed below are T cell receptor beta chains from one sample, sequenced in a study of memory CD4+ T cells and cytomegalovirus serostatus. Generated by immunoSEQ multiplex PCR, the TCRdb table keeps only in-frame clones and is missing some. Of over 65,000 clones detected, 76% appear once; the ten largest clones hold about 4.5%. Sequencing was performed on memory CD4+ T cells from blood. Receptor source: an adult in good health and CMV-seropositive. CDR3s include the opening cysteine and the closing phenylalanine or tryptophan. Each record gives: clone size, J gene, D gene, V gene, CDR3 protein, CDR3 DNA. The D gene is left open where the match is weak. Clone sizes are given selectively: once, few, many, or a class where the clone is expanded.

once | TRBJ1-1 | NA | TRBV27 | CASSFSRGTEAFF | TGTGCCAGCAGTTTTAGCAGGGGCACTGAAGCTTTCTTT
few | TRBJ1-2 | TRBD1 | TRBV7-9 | CASSLDRGSGYTF | TGTGCCAGCAGCTTAGACAGGGGAAGTGGCTACACCTTC
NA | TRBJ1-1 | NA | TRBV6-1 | CASSDSVSTEAFF | TGTGCCAGCAGTGACTCGGTCAGCACTGAAGCTTTCTTT
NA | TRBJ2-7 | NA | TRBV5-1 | CASSLTGVNEQYF | TGCGCCAGCAGCTTGACAGGAGTAAACGAGCAGTACTTC
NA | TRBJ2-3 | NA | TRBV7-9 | CASSRGSTDTQYF | TGTGCCAGCAGCCGAGGGTCCACAGATACGCAGTATTTT
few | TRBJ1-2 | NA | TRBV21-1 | CATQETGRYGYTF | TGTGCCACCCAAGAGACAGGGAGGTATGGCTACACCTTC
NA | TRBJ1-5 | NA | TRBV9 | CASSVDGHYGPQHF | TGTGCCAGCAGCGTGGACGGACACTATGGGCCCCAGCATTTT
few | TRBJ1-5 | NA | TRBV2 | CASSVSGWQPQHF | TGTGCCAGCAGTGTGTCAGGGTGGCAGCCCCAGCATTTT
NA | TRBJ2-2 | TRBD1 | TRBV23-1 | CASSQYRQGATTGELFF | TGCGCCAGCAGTCAATATAGACAGGGGGCGACCACCGGGGAGCTGTTTTTT
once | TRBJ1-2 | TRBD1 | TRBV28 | CASRTQSGTGKGYTF | TGTGCCAGCAGGACACAATCGGGGACAGGGAAAGGCTACACCTTC
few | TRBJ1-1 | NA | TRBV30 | CAWNIGGLGTEAFF | TGTGCCTGGAACATAGGAGGGTTGGGGACTGAAGCTTTCTTT
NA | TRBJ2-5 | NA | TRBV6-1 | CASSPGGRGKTQYF | TGTGCCAGCAGTCCTGGGGGGCGCGGGAAGACCCAGTACTTC
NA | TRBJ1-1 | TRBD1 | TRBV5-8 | CASSWRGTGYTEAFF | TGTGCCAGCAGCTGGAGAGGGACAGGTTACACTGAAGCTTTCTTT
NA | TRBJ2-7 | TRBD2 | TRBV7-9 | CASSLGGGRVSYEQYF | TGTGCCAGCAGCTTAGGAGGCGGGAGGGTCTCCTACGAGCAGTACTTC
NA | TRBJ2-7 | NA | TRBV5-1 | CASSPGQITLEQYF | TGCGCCAGCAGCCCAGGACAGATTACTTTGGAGCAGTACTTC